These 9 T cell receptor beta chains share one sample of origin, sequenced in a study of OX40 agonist ivuxolimab in advanced cancers. TCRdb's copy holds only in-frame clones and misses some; the assay was immunoSEQ multiplex PCR. The table shows some 54,000 clones, with approximately 90% occurring only once. Sample: CD4+ or CD8+ T cells sorted from blood, taken in a trial of the OX40 agonist ivuxolimab. The receptors shown here come from an adult with an advanced solid tumor such as melanoma, head and neck, liver or kidney cancer.

This sequence joins TRBV15 and TRBJ2-3; D gene uncertain. CDR1 and CDR2 (germline): LNHNV, YYDKDF (reference sequence). The CDR3 has 17 amino acids. Trimming removed 0 bases at V and 6 bases at J, with 19 bases between. DNA for the CDR3: TGTGCCACCAGCAGAGATCTTGGGCGTGGCCCTCATGATACGCAGTATTTT. Protein: CATSRDLGRGPHDTQYF.

The chain recombines TRBV19 with TRBJ2-2; 10 nucleotides align to TRBD1. This CDR3 has 15 residues. Trimming at V came to 5 bases and at J to 7 bases, leaving 7 bases not matched to a gene. The germline gives CDR1 LNHDA, CDR2 SQIVND (reference sequence). The CDR3 sequence: CASSSRTGGDGELFF. CDR3 sequence (DNA): TGTGCCAGTAGTTCCAGGACAGGGGGGGACGGGGAGCTGTTTTTT.

The chain has TRBV11-2 and TRBJ1-2; TRBD1 is a possible D gene (5 bases). Germline V gene lookup returns CDR1 SGHAT and CDR2 FQNNGV. The CDR3 consists of 16 residues. V was clipped by 8 bases and J by 5 bases, with 24 bases between them. CDR3 in DNA: TGTGCCAGCTCACCCGAAACCGGGGCAGCCCTATATGGCTACACCTTC. Protein: CASSPETGAALYGYTF.

The V call is TRBV4-2, the J call TRBJ2-7; perhaps TRBD2 as D (5 bases). Germline values: CDR1 LGHNA, CDR2 YNFKEQ. This CDR3 is 13 amino acids long. V shed 1 base and J shed 3 bases, with 7 bases lying between them. The CDR3 DNA follows: TGTGCCAGCAGCCAAGCGGGATTCTACGAGCAGTACTTC. Protein sequence: CASSQAGFYEQYF.

The chain carries TRBV5-6 and TRBJ2-3; 11 bases fit TRBD2. Trimming cost V 2 bases and J 0 bases; bases outside gene matches: 8. This CDR3 comprises 18 residues. Germline lookup yields CDR1 SGHDT and CDR2 YYEEEE. CDR3 in DNA: TGTGCCAGCAGCTTTGGTGCTAGCGGGGGGATAAGCACAGATACGCAGTATTTT. It is translated as CASSFGASGGISTDTQYF.

The chain employs TRBV7-3 and TRBJ2-5, with TRBD2 matching over 7 bases. CDR1 and CDR2 (germline): SGHTA, FQGTGA. V trimming: 1 base; J trimming: 4 bases; junction bases outside the gene matches: 6. The CDR3 totals 15 residues. The CDR3: CASSLMGGSGETQYF. The CDR3, as DNA: TGTGCCAGCAGCTTAATGGGGGGGAGCGGAGAGACCCAGTACTTC.

The chain joins TRBV6-1 to TRBJ2-1; TRBD2 matches 7 bases. After removal of 3 bases from V and 6 bases from J, the junction contained 8 bases not matched to a gene. The germline CDR1 and CDR2 sequences are MNHNS and SASEGT. CDR3 size: 15 residues. CDR3 sequence reads: CASSEDGGSGNEQFF. CDR3 coding DNA: TGTGCCAGCAGTGAGGACGGGGGGTCTGGCAATGAGCAGTTCTTC.

V usage is TRBV6-5 and J usage is TRBJ2-2; 7 nucleotides agree with TRBD2. V shed 1 base and J 6 bases; nucleotides not matched to a gene: 2. Germline CDR1 reads MNHEY; CDR2 reads SVGAGI. This CDR3 has 14 amino acids. The chain's CDR3 is CASSYFGGAGELFF. For the CDR3, the DNA is TGTGCCAGCAGTTACTTTGGGGGGGCCGGGGAGCTGTTTTTT.

This rearrangement joins TRBV5-1 to TRBJ2-2, with D perhaps TRBD2 (6 bases). The germline V gene encodes CDR1 SGHRS and CDR2 YFSETQ. V was pared by 1 base and J by 3 bases, with 16 bases between. This CDR3 comprises 17 residues. The CDR3 DNA follows: TGCGCCAGCAGCTTGTGGGGGGTGGATATGGACACCGGGGAGCTGTTTTTT. This translates into CASSLWGVDMDTGELFF.